These 13 T cell receptor beta chains were all obtained from the same sample, sequenced in a study of beta chain features in type 1 diabetes. Reverse transcribing all isolated RNA meant expressed TCRB transcripts were sequenced. Some clones are missing from TCRdb's copy, which holds only in-frame ones; the method was immunoSEQ multiplex PCR. The table has 970,000 or so clones, roughly a sixth seen once. The sequencing input was naive CD4+ T cells from blood. The receptors derive from a woman aged 18-35 years in good health.

The chain carries TRBV20-1 and TRBJ1-1; TRBD1 is a possible D gene (6 bases). The CDR3 loop spans 11 amino acids. From germline, CDR1 is DFQATT and CDR2 SNEGSKA (reference sequence). V dropped 5 bases and J dropped 7 bases, with 11 bases sitting between them. CDR3 DNA sequence: TGCAGTGCTCCCGACAGGCGTGAAGCTTTCTTT. Its protein is CSAPDRREAFF.

This clone was detected only a few times. The V and J genes are TRBV7-2 and TRBJ2-7, with 10 positions matching TRBD2. Germline V CDR1 and CDR2: SGHTA, FQGNSA. The V gene end was trimmed by 5 bases and the J gene end by 4 bases; junction bases not matched to a gene: 11. The CDR3 totals 16 residues. In DNA form, the CDR3 reads TGTGCCAGCAGCCCTTTTTCGGGACTAGCGTATTACGAGCAGTACTTC. This gives the protein CASSPFSGLAYYEQYF.

This clone has at least ten counts. The chain is built from TRBV21-1 and TRBJ2-1; the tabulated D call, TRBD2, remains unverified against the DNA. TRBV21-1 is termed a pseudogene. The CDR3 sequence is 16 residues long. The CDR3 loop reads CASQRIREGSYNEQFF. The DNA of the CDR3 is TGTGCCAGCCAAAGAATCCGGGAGGGCTCCTACAATGAGCAGTTCTTC.

The chain links TRBV5-1 to TRBJ2-1, with D hard to call. Trimming took 3 bases from V and 7 from J, leaving 11 bases between them. Germline values: CDR1 SGHRS, CDR2 YFSETQ. The CDR3 has 13 residues. The chain's CDR3 is CASSSGVMNEQFF. The CDR3 nucleotides read TGCGCCAGCAGCTCTGGAGTAATGAATGAGCAGTTCTTC.

The rearrangement joins TRBV5-1 to TRBJ2-6, with D maybe TRBD2 (6 bases). From germline, CDR1 is SGHRS and CDR2 YFSETQ. Trimming pared 0 bases from V and 0 bases from J, leaving 10 bases between. The CDR3 has 17 amino acids. The chain's CDR3 is CASSLGRASSGANVLTF. DNA of the CDR3: TGCGCCAGCAGCTTGGGGAGGGCCAGCTCTGGGGCCAACGTCCTGACTTTC. The full variable domain, its missing parts supplied by reference TRBV5-1 and TRBJ2-6, is KAGVTQTPRYLIKTRGQQVTLSCSPISGHRSVSWYQQTPGQGLQFLFEYFSETQRNKGNFPGRFSGRQFSNSRSEMNVSTLELGDSALYLCASSLGRASSGANVLTFGAGSRLTVL.

This clone has more than one count but fewer than ten. The V and J genes are TRBV7-9 and TRBJ1-1, with 7 bases that match TRBD1. Germline CDR1 SEHNR, CDR2 FQNEAQ (reference sequence). V gave up 1 base and J gave up 2 bases; unmatched junction bases: 10. The CDR3 loop spans 17 amino acids. CDR3 sequence (DNA): TGTGCCAGCAGCTTAGGTGGAGGAGAGGGGGCCAACACTGAAGCTTTCTTT. Its translation: CASSLGGGEGANTEAFF.

This clone was picked up a small number of times. The chain has TRBV28 and TRBJ2-7, with TRBD1 matching over 7 bases. V gave up 5 bases and J gave up 3 bases; unmatched junction bases: 7. CDR3 length: 14 residues. Germline CDR1 MDHEN, CDR2 SYDVKM. The CDR3 region is CASSQGGSLYEQYF. CDR3 nucleotide sequence: TGTGCCAGCAGTCAAGGGGGCTCTCTCTACGAGCAGTACTTC.

The chain is built from TRBV27 and TRBJ1-5; the D gene is possibly TRBD1 (5 bases). Germline CDR1 is MNHEY and CDR2 is SMNVEV (reference sequence). Trimming removed 6 bases from V and 6 bases from J, with 15 bases in between. The CDR3 extends over 14 amino acids. The CDR3 DNA follows: TGTGCCAGCAGCCGGTTGGGGGTTGGTCAGCCCCAGCATTTT. It is translated as CASSRLGVGQPQHF.

The chain carries TRBV10-3 and TRBJ1-2; TRBD1 matches at 10 bases. The V gene end was trimmed by 5 bases and the J gene end by 7 bases; junction bases not matched to a gene: 7. Germline V gives CDR1 ENHRY, CDR2 SYGVKD. The CDR3 totals 14 residues. DNA for the CDR3: TGTGCCATCAGTCCGGGACAGGGGACGGGTGGCTACACCTTC. Its translation: CAISPGQGTGGYTF.

The V and J genes are TRBV15 and TRBJ2-3; D uncertain. CDR1 and CDR2 (germline): LNHNV, YYDKDF (reference sequence). Deletions cut 0 bases from V and 6 bases from J, with 7 bases between. The CDR3 has 13 amino acids. The CDR3 loop is CATSRDLGDTQYF. CDR3 coding DNA: TGTGCCACCAGCAGAGACCTGGGCGATACGCAGTATTTT.

This rearrangement joins TRBV7-9 to TRBJ2-7; the match to TRBD2 covers 7 bases. Germline CDR1 is SEHNR and CDR2 is FQNEAQ (reference sequence). This CDR3 has 15 residues. V shed 5 bases, J shed 1 base, and the junction held 8 bases outside the gene matches. The DNA of the CDR3 is TGTGCCAGCAGCGGAGCGCCAGCGGGGTCCTACGAGCAGTACTTC. This gives the protein CASSGAPAGSYEQYF.

This chain joins TRBV4-1 and TRBJ1-5; 7 bases are shared with TRBD1. After removal of 5 bases from V and 1 base from J, the junction contained 2 bases not matched to a gene. Germline assignment: CDR1 MGHRA and CDR2 YSYEKL. This CDR3 has 14 amino acids. CDR3 region: CASSWGQSNQPQHF. In nucleotides, the CDR3 is TGCGCCAGCAGCTGGGGACAGAGCAATCAGCCCCAGCATTTT.

The chain links TRBV5-4 to TRBJ2-1; 8 bases match TRBD1. CDR3 length equals 16 residues. The V gene's germline CDR1 is SGHNT and CDR2 YYREEE (reference sequence). Germline trimming cut 3 bases from V and 6 bases from J; bases unmatched to any gene: 11. The CDR3 DNA reads TGTGCCAGCAGCTCCTGGACAGGGAGCGGCCTCAATGAGCAGTTCTTC. As protein: CASSSWTGSGLNEQFF.